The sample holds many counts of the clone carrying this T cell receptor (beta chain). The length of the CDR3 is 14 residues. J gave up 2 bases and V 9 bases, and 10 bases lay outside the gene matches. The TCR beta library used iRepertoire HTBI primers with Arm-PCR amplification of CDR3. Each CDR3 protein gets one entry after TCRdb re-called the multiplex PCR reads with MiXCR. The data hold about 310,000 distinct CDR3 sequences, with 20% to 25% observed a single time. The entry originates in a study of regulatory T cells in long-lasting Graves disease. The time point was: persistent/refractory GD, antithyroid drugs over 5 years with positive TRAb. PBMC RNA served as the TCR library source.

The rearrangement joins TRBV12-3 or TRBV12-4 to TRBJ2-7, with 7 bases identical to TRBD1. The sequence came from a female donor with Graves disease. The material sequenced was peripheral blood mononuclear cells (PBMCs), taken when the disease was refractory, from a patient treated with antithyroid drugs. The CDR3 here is CARSARDSAYEQYF. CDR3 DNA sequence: TGTGCCAGGAGCGCCAGGGACAGCGCCTACGAGCAGTACTTC.